Listed below are T cell receptor beta chains from one sample, sequenced in a study of regulatory T cells in long-lasting Graves disease. TCRdb reprocessed the multiplex PCR reads via MiXCR and lists one record per CDR3 protein. This sample has about 240,000 distinct CDR3 sequences, with roughly a fifth found just once. Sequencing was performed on peripheral blood mononuclear cells (PBMCs), taken at new diagnosis, from a patient treated with antithyroid drugs. Receptors were obtained from a female donor with Graves disease. Both conserved end residues are part of each CDR3. Fields, in order: CDR3 length, clone size, D gene, J gene, V gene, CDR3 protein, CDR3 DNA. The D gene is left open where the match is weak. Only part of the rows carry a size: once, few, many, or a class if the clone is expanded.

14 | many | . | TRBJ2-5 | TRBV28 | CASSGLWAVETQYF | TGTGCCAGCAGTGGCCTCTGGGCGGTGGAGACCCAGTACTTC
13 | many | . | TRBJ2-2 | TRBV6-1 | CASGRVDTGELFF | TGTGCCAGCGGTCGAGTGGACACCGGGGAGCTGTTTTTT
16 | many | . | TRBJ1-3 | TRBV4-3 | CASSQDARNSGNTIYF | TGCGCCAGCAGCCAAGATGCAAGGAACTCTGGAAACACCATATATTTT
16 | many | TRBD2 | TRBJ2-3 | TRBV20-1 | CSAREGRGGGTDTQYF | TGCAGTGCTAGAGAGGGCCGGGGGGGCGGCACAGATACGCAGTATTTT
15 | many | . | TRBJ1-2 | TRBV4-3 | CASSQDTGQVYGYTF | TGCGCCAGCAGCCAAGATACAGGGCAGGTCTATGGCTACACCTTC
14 | many | . | TRBJ1-1 | TRBV18 | CASSRMDGATEAFF | TGTGCCAGCTCACGAATGGACGGCGCCACTGAAGCTTTCTTT
14 | many | . | TRBJ1-5 | TRBV27 | CASSPGTTNQPQHF | TGTGCCAGCAGCCCAGGTACCACCAATCAGCCCCAGCATTTT
18 | many | TRBD1 | TRBJ1-4 | TRBV5-1 | CASSAGTGGAGTNEKLFF | TGCGCCAGCAGCGCAGGGACAGGGGGCGCAGGAACTAATGAAAAACTGTTTTTT
12 | few | TRBD1 | TRBJ2-7 | TRBV10-3 | CAICYRGNEQYF | TGTGCCATCTGCTACAGGGGCAACGAGCAGTACTTC
15 | few | TRBD1 | TRBJ2-7 | TRBV10-1 | CASSENRGLAYEQYF | TGCGCCAGCAGTGAGAACAGGGGGCTTGCCTACGAGCAGTACTTC
13 | . | . | TRBJ2-2 | TRBV11-1 | CASSPRLIGELFF | TGTGCCAGCAGCCCTCGATTGATCGGGGAGCTGTTTTTT
13 | many | TRBD1 | TRBJ2-2 | TRBV12-3/TRBV12-4 | CASTGGNTGELFF | TGTGCCAGCACAGGGGGGAACACCGGGGAGCTGTTTTTT
17 | many | TRBD2 | TRBJ2-1 | TRBV5-1 | CASSLVIAGGKRNEQFF | TGCGCCAGCAGCTTGGTTATAGCGGGGGGGAAGAGGAATGAGCAGTTCTTC
15 | . | . | TRBJ1-6 | TRBV5-1 | CASSKGGGSDSPLHF | TGTGCCAGCAGCAAAGGGGGGGGGTCAGATTCACCCCTCCACTTT
16 | . | TRBD2 | TRBJ2-1 | TRBV20-1 | CSARDLTSGRAYEQFF | TGCAGTGCTAGAGATTTGACTAGCGGGAGGGCCTATGAGCAGTTCTTC
16 | many | . | TRBJ2-5 | TRBV29-1 | CSVGEGGFSAWETQYF | TGCAGCGTTGGAGAGGGAGGTTTTTCCGCGTGGGAGACCCAGTACTTC
15 | few | . | TRBJ1-6 | TRBV27 | CASRGSGGSESPLHF | TGTGCCAGCAGGGGGTCGGGCGGGAGTGAATCACCCCTCCACTTT
13 | many | . | TRBJ2-1 | TRBV29-1 | CSVVPSSYNEQFF | TGCAGCGTTGTGCCGAGCTCCTACAATGAGCAGTTCTTC
15 | . | . | TRBJ2-7 | TRBV7-9 | CASSPQGTVAYEQYF | TGCGCCAGCAGCCCCCAGGGAACGGTGGCCTACGAGCAGTACTTC
15 | many | . | TRBJ1-4 | TRBV2 | CASTSADSTNEKLFF | TGTGCCAGCACCTCCGCGGACAGCACTAATGAAAAACTGTTTTTT
17 | . | TRBD2 | TRBJ2-3 | TRBV7-3 | CASRSLGLAGGSRGQYF | TGTGCCAGCCGGTCCTTGGGGCTAGCGGGAGGGTCCCGGGGGCAGTATTTT
14 | many | . | TRBJ2-5 | TRBV18 | CASSPPVPQETQYF | TGTGCCAGCTCACCACCGGTCCCCCAAGAGACCCAGTACTTC
13 | many | TRBD2 | TRBJ2-7 | TRBV30 | CAWSLGGKGEQYF | TGTGCCTGGAGTCTGGGAGGGAAAGGCGAGCAGTACTTC
14 | . | . | TRBJ1-2 | TRBV9 | CASSVGGGKYGYTF | TGTGCCAGCAGCGTAGGTGGGGGGAAATATGGCTACACCTTC
13 | many | . | TRBJ2-1 | TRBV12-3/TRBV12-4 | CASSTKGLHEQFF | TGTGCCAGCAGTACCAAAGGACTACATGAGCAGTTCTTC
13 | many | . | TRBJ2-2 | TRBV12-3/TRBV12-4 | CASSTVNTGELFF | TGTGCCAGCAGTACGGTAAACACCGGGGAGCTGTTTTTT
13 | few | . | TRBJ1-2 | TRBV6-2/TRBV6-3 | CASSHLGTGGYTF | TGTGCCAGCAGTCACCTAGGGACGGGGGGCTACACCTTC
12 | many | . | TRBJ1-1 | TRBV18 | CASSLGRFNAFF | TGTGCCAGCTCACTAGGTCGATTCAATGCTTTCTTT
16 | many | TRBD1 | TRBJ1-6 | TRBV25-1 | CASSDQGASYNSPLHF | TGTGCCAGCAGTGATCAGGGGGCTTCCTATAATTCACCCCTCCACTTT
14 | many | . | TRBJ2-3 | TRBV6-2/TRBV6-3 | CASSQQGRADTQYF | TGTGCCAGCAGTCAACAGGGGAGGGCAGATACGCAGTATTTT
14 | . | . | TRBJ1-5 | TRBV19 | CASSIPGRPQPQHF | TGTGCCAGTAGTATCCCGGGGCGACCGCAGCCCCAGCATTTT
13 | few | . | TRBJ1-4 | TRBV5-4 | CASSLRANEKLFF | TGTGCCAGCAGCTTACGGGCTAATGAAAAACTGTTTTTT
13 | many | . | TRBJ1-4 | TRBV20-1 | CSASLAGVEKLFF | TGCAGTGCTAGTTTGGCAGGGGTCGAAAAACTGTTTTTT
17 | . | TRBD1 | TRBJ2-5 | TRBV2 | CASSRVRDRGSGETQYF | TGTGCCAGCAGTAGAGTCCGGGACAGGGGGAGCGGGGAGACCCAGTACTTC
15 | many | . | TRBJ1-1 | TRBV5-5 | CASSFSGLRGPEAFF | TGCGCCAGCAGCTTTTCGGGCCTCAGGGGACCCGAAGCTTTCTTT
15 | many | TRBD2 | TRBJ2-2 | TRBV3-1 | CASSTSGSGTGELFF | TGTGCCAGCAGTACAAGCGGGAGCGGCACCGGGGAGCTGTTTTTT
14 | many | . | TRBJ1-2 | TRBV7-2 | CASSLALGVYGYTF | TGTGCCAGCAGCTTAGCGCTGGGAGTCTATGGCTACACCTTC
17 | many | TRBD2 | TRBJ2-1 | TRBV13 | CASSPPRLAGGGNEQFF | TGTGCCAGCAGCCCCCCTAGGCTAGCGGGGGGGGGCAATGAGCAGTTCTTC
14 | many | . | TRBJ2-5 | TRBV2 | CASSVWGSTETQYF | TGTGCCAGCAGTGTCTGGGGTTCAACCGAGACCCAGTACTTC
20 | many | TRBD2 | TRBJ2-5 | TRBV12-3/TRBV12-4 | CASSCFDLAGGQGGQETQYF | TGTGCCAGCAGTTGTTTTGACTTAGCGGGAGGGCAGGGAGGTCAAGAGACCCAGTACTTC
14 | few | . | TRBJ1-2 | TRBV10-1 | CASSESLRVYGYTF | TGCGCCAGCAGTGAGTCTTTGCGAGTCTATGGCTACACCTTC
16 | many | . | TRBJ1-1 | TRBV18 | CASSPLPPAGEGEAFF | TGTGCCAGCTCACCACTCCCTCCCGCAGGGGAGGGTGAAGCTTTCTTT
15 | . | . | TRBJ1-6 | TRBV10-3 | CASQPTQGGNSPLHF | TGTGCCAGCCAGCCCACACAGGGTGGCAATTCACCCCTCCACTTT
14 | once | . | TRBJ1-2 | TRBV29-1 | CSVEEDNRNYGYTF | TGCAGCGTTGAAGAGGACAACAGAAACTATGGCTACACCTTC
16 | many | TRBD2 | TRBJ2-1 | TRBV20-1 | CSARDQLAGGFNEQFF | TGCAGTGCTAGAGATCAACTAGCGGGGGGCTTCAATGAGCAGTTCTTC
13 | few | TRBD1 | TRBJ1-2 | TRBV29-1 | CSAQGQGSYGYTF | TGCAGCGCCCAGGGACAGGGGAGCTATGGCTACACCTTC
12 | many | . | TRBJ2-7 | TRBV7-9 | CASSSVGVEQYF | TGTGCCAGCAGCTCCGTGGGGGTCGAGCAGTACTTC
17 | . | . | TRBJ2-2 | TRBV11-2 | CASSSPRGGGRHGELFF | TGTGCCAGCAGCTCCCCAAGGGGAGGGGGGCGTCACGGGGAGCTGTTTTTT
16 | . | . | TRBJ2-7 | TRBV12-3/TRBV12-4 | CASSLASEGVSYEQYF | TGTGCCAGCAGTTTGGCTAGCGAGGGGGTATCCTACGAGCAGTACTTC
14 | many | TRBD1 | TRBJ2-5 | TRBV2 | CASSGGQYQETQYF | TGTGCCAGCAGTGGGGGACAGTACCAAGAGACCCAGTACTTC
16 | . | TRBD1 | TRBJ2-3 | TRBV20-1 | CSATDPGQGLTDTQYF | TGCAGTGCTACCGATCCGGGACAGGGGTTGACAGATACGCAGTATTTT
14 | few | . | TRBJ2-6 | TRBV6-1 | CASRTASGANVLTF | TGTGCCAGCAGGACAGCATCTGGGGCCAACGTCCTGACTTTC
14 | . | . | TRBJ2-1 | TRBV9 | CASTRGERSNEQFF | TGTGCCAGCACCCGCGGGGAGAGGAGTAATGAGCAGTTCTTC
12 | few | . | TRBJ2-6 | TRBV29-1 | CSVNSGANVLTF | TGCAGCGTCAACTCTGGGGCCAACGTCCTGACTTTC
11 | many | . | TRBJ1-1 | TRBV20-1 | CRLGADTEAFF | TGCAGACTAGGAGCGGACACTGAAGCTTTCTTT
13 | many | TRBD2 | TRBJ2-7 | TRBV12-3/TRBV12-4 | CASSPFSGGEQYF | TGTGCCAGCAGCCCATTCTCGGGGGGCGAGCAGTACTTC
16 | once | . | TRBJ1-5 | TRBV2 | CASSVSEGWGNQPQHF | TGTGCCAGCAGTGTGTCCGAGGGTTGGGGTAATCAGCCCCAGCATTTT